The T cell receptor (beta chain) described here comes from a study of shared clonotypes between healthy human individuals. The V and J ends lost 5 bases and 3 bases respectively, with 17 bases between them. CDR1 is SGHRS, CDR2 YFSETQ, per germline. The CDR3 length is 16 residues. The method was immunoSEQ multiplex PCR; TCRdb's version includes in-frame clones alone and lacks a portion of them. Found here are approximately 2,000,000 clones, 80% to 95% of them singletons; the top ten hold around 0.35%. The receptor was derived from a man aged 18-30 years in good health. Some clones in this sample may be carry-over from other donors' samples. The sequencing sample was made of naive CD4+ T cells from PBMCs. Specified subset: CD45RA+ positively selected. The chain couples TRBV5-1 to TRBJ1-4; tentative D call: TRBD1 (6 bases). The CDR3: CASSSGVPGANEKLFF. CDR3 coding DNA: TGCGCCAGCAGTTCAGGGGTACCGGGGGCTAATGAAAAACTGTTTTTT.